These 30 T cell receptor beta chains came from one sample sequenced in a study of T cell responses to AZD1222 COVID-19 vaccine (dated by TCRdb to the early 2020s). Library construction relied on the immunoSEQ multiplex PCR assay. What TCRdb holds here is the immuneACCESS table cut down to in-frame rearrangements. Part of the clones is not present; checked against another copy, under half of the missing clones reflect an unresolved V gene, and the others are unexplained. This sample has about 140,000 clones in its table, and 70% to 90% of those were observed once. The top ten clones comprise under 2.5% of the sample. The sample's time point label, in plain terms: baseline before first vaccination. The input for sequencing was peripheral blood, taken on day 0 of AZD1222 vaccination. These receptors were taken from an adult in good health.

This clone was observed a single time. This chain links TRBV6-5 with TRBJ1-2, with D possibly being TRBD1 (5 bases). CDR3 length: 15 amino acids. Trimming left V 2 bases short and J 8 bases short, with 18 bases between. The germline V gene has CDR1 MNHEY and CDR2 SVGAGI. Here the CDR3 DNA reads TGTGCCAGCAGTTACCCGGGGCAGGGAGAGGGCGGCTACACCTTC. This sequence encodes CASSYPGQGEGGYTF.

The chain's CDR3 is CASSDDPRVNEQFF. CDR3 nucleotide sequence: TGTGCCAGCAGCGACGACCCTCGGGTAAATGAGCAGTTCTTC. The rearrangement links TRBV11-2 to TRBJ2-1; D not certain. CDR1 and CDR2 from the germline V gene are SGHAT and FQNNGV. The ends were cut back, 5 bases at V and 7 bases at J, with 15 bases in the middle. The CDR3 consists of 14 residues. Filled out from reference TRBV11-2 and TRBJ2-1, the complete variable domain reads EAGVAQSPRYKIIEKRQSVAFWCNPISGHATLYWYQQILGQGPKLLIQFQNNGVVDDSQLPKDRFSAERLKGVDSTLKIQPAKLEDSAVYLCASSDDPRVNEQFFGPGTRLTVL.

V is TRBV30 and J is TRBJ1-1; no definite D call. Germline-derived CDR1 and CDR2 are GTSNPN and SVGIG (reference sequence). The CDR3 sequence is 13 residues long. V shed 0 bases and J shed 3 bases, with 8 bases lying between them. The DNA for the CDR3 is TGTGCCTGGAGTGTACAGAGGGACACTGAAGCTTTCTTT. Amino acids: CAWSVQRDTEAFF.

CDR3 coding DNA: TGTGCCAGCAGCTTAGGTACGGGCAACTCCTACGAGCAGTACTTC. It yields the protein CASSLGTGNSYEQYF. This sequence joins TRBV11-2 and TRBJ2-7, with D hard to call. V lost 1 base and J lost 0, with 10 bases in between. The V gene's germline CDR1 is SGHAT and CDR2 FQNNGV. The CDR3 loop spans 15 amino acids.

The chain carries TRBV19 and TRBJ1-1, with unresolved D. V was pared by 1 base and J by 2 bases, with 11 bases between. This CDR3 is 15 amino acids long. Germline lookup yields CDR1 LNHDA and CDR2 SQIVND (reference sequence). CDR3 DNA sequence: TGTGCCAGTAGTATAGTACGGGGAGCTAACACTGAAGCTTTCTTT. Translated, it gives CASSIVRGANTEAFF.

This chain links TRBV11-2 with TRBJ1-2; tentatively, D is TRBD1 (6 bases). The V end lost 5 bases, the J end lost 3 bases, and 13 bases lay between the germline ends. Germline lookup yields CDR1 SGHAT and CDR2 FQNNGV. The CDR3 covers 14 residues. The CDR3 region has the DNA TGTGCCAGCAGCCCTGGACAGCGAGACTATGGCTACACCTTC. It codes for CASSPGQRDYGYTF.

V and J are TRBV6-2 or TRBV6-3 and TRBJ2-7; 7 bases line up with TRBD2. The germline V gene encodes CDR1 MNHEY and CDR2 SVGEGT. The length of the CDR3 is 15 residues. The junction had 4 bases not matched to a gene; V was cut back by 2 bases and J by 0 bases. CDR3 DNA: TGTGCCAGCAGTTACCTAGCGGAGAGCTCCTACGAGCAGTACTTC. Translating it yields CASSYLAESSYEQYF.

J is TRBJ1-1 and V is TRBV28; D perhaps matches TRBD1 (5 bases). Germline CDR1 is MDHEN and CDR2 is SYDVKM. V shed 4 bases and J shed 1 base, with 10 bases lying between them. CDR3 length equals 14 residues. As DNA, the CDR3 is TGTGCCAGCAGTTGGCCGGGACCGAACACTGAAGCTTTCTTT. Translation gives CASSWPGPNTEAFF.

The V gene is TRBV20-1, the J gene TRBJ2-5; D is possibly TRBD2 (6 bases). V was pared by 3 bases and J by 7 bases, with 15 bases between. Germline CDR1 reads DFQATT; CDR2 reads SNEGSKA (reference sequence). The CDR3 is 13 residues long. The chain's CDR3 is CSASGTTEGTQYF. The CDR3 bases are TGCAGTGCTAGTGGGACCACGGAGGGGACCCAGTACTTC.

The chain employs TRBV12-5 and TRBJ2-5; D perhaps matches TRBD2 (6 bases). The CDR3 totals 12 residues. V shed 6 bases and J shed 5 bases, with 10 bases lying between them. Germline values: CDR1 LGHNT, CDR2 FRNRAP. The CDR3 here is CASGPGGETQYF. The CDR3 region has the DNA TGTGCTAGTGGCCCTGGGGGGGAGACCCAGTACTTC. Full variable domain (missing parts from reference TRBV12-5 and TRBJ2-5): DARVTQTPRHKVTEMGQEVTMRCQPILGHNTVFWYRQTMMQGLELLAYFRNRAPLDDSGMPKDRFSAEMPDATLATLKIQPSEPRDSAVYFCASGPGGETQYFGPGTRLLVL.

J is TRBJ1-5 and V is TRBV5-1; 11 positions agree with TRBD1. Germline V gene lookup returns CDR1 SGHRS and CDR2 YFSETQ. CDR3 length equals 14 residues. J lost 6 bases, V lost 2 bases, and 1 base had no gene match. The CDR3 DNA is TGCGCCAGCAGCTTAGGGACAGGGGGTCAGCCCCAGCATTTT. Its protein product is CASSLGTGGQPQHF.

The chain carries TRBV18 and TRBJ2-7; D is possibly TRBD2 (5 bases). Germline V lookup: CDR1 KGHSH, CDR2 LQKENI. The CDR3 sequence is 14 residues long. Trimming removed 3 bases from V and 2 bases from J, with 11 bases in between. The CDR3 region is CASSPASNPYEQYF. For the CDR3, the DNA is TGTGCCAGCTCACCGGCTAGCAATCCCTACGAGCAGTACTTC.

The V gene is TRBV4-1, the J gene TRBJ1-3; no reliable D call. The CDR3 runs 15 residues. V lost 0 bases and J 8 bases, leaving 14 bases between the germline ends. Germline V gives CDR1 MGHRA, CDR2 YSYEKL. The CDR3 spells CASSQESGAGDTIYF. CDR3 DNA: TGCGCCAGCAGCCAAGAATCGGGTGCTGGGGACACCATATATTTT.

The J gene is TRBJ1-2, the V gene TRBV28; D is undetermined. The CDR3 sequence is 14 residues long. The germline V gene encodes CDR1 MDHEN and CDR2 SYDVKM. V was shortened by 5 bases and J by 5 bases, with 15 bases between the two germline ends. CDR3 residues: CASSQEVVPYGYTF. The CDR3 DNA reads TGTGCCAGCAGTCAGGAGGTCGTGCCATATGGCTACACCTTC.

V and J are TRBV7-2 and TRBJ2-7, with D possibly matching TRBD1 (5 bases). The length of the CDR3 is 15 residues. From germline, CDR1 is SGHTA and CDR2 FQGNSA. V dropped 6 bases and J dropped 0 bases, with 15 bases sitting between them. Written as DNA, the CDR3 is TGTGCCAGCAGACGGACATCTGTCAGCTCCTACGAGCAGTACTTC. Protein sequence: CASRRTSVSSYEQYF.

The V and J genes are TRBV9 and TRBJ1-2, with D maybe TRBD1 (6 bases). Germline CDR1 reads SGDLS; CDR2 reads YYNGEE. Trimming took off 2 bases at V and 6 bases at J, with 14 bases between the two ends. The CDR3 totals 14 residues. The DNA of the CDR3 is TGTGCCAGCAGCGTTATGGGGTGGGGGCATGGCTACACCTTC. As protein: CASSVMGWGHGYTF.

The CDR3 region is CASRVTSGSYEQYF. The CDR3 DNA is TGTGCCAGCAGAGTGACTAGCGGGTCTTACGAGCAGTACTTC. This rearrangement joins TRBV3-1 (or the pseudogene TRBV3-2) to TRBJ2-7; 10 bases are shared with TRBD2. The CDR3 contains 14 residues. V lost 6 bases, J lost 4 bases, and 6 bases stayed unmatched. Germline V gene lookup returns CDR1 LGHDT and CDR2 YNNKEL (reference sequence).

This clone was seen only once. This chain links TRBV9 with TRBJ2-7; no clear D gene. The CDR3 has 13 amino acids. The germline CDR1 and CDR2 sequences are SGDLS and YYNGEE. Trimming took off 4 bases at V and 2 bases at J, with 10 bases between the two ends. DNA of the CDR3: TGTGCCAGCAGCCCCACGGATGCCTACGAGCAGTACTTC. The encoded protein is CASSPTDAYEQYF.

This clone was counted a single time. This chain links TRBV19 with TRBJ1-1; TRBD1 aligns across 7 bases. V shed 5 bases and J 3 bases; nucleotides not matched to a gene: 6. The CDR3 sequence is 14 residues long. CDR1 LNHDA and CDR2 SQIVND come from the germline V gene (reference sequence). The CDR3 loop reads CASSPRDRYTEAFF. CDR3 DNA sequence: TGTGCCAGTAGTCCCCGGGACAGATACACTGAAGCTTTCTTT.

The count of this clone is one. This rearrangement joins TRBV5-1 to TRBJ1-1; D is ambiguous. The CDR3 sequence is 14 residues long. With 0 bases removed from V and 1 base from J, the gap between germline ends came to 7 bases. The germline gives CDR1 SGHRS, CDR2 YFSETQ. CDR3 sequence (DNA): TGCGCCAGCAGCTTGGGTTCAGGGAACACTGAAGCTTTCTTT. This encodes CASSLGSGNTEAFF.

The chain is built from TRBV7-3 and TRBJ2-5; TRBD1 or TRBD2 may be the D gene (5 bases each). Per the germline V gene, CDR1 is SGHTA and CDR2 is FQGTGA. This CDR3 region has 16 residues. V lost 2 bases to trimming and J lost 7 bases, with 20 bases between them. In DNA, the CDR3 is TGTGCCAGCAGCTTAGTAGGGGCGCTGAGCGGTGGGACCCAGTACTTC. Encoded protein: CASSLVGALSGGTQYF.

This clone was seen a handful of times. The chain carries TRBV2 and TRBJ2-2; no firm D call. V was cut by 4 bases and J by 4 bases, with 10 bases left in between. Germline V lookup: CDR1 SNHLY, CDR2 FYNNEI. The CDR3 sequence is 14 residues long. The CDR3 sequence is CASSVQRITGELFF. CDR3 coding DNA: TGTGCCAGCAGTGTTCAACGTATCACCGGGGAGCTGTTTTTT.

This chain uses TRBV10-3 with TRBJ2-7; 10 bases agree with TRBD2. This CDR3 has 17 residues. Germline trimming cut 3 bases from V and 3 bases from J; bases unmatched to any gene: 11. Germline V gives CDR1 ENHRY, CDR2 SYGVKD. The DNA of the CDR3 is TGTGCCATCAGTGATCCGGGACTAGCGACTTCCTACTACGAGCAGTACTTC. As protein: CAISDPGLATSYYEQYF.

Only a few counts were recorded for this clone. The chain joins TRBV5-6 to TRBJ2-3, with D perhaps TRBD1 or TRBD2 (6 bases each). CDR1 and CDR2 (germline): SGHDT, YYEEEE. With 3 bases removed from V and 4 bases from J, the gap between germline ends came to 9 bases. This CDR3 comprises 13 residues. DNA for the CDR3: TGTGCCAGCAGCTCCGGGGGCCCAGATACGCAGTATTTT. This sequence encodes CASSSGGPDTQYF.

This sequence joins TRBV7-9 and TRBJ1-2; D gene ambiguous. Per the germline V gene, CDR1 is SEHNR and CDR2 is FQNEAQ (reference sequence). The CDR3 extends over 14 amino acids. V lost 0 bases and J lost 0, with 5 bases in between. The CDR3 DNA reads TGTGCCAGCAGCTTAGCACCGTCTAACTATGGCTACACCTTC. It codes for CASSLAPSNYGYTF.

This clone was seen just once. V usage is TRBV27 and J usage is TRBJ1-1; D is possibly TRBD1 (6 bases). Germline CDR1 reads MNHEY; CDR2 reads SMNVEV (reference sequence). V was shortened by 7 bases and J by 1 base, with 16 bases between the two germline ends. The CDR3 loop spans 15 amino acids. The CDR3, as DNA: TGTGCCAGCACCCTTACCGGACAGCGGAACACTGAAGCTTTCTTT. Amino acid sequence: CASTLTGQRNTEAFF.

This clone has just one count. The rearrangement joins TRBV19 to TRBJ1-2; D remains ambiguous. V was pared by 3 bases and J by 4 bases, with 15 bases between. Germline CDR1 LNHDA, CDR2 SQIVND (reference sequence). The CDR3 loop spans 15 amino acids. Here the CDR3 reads CASSITGSQIYGYTF. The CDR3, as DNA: TGTGCCAGTAGTATTACCGGGTCTCAGATCTATGGCTACACCTTC.

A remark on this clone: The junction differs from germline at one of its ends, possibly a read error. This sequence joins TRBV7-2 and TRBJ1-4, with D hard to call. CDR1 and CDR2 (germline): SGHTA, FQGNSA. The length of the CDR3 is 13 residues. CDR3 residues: CASSLFLGERLFF. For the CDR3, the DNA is TGTGCCAGCAGCTTATTTTTAGGCGAAAGACTGTTTTTT.

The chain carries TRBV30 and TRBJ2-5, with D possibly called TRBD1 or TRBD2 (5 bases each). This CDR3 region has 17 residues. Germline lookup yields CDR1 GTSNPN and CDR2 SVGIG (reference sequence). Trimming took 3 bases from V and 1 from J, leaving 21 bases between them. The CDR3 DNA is TGTGCCTGGAGAGACTGGGGATTCGGGGCCATCCAAGAGACCCAGTACTTC. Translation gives CAWRDWGFGAIQETQYF.

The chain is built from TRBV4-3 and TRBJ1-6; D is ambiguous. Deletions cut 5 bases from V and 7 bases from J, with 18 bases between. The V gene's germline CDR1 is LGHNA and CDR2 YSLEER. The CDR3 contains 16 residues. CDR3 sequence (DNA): TGCGCCAGCAGCTACCGCCCGGCAGAGGGCAATTCACCCCTCCACTTT. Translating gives CASSYRPAEGNSPLHF.